The TCR beta chain under discussion was sequenced for a study of cytomegalovirus exposure and HLA in healthy donors. Study in general: Ancestry clustering placed around four fifths of 300 to 400 genotyped donors in the Caucasian-associated cluster. Findings of the study overall: Roughly uniform sequencing depth across donors was assumed, possibly incorrectly. Links to common viral pathogens appeared, in a later analysis, for several of the most significant clusters. Per a later analysis, 16,951 TCR beta sequences showed association with HLA alleles at 0.05 false discovery rate.

The PCR made use of 60 Vbeta and 13 Jbeta primers. Sequencing was performed with immunoSEQ multiplex PCR; in TCRdb, only in-frame clones are kept and a portion is missing. The sample consists of around 140,000 clones, 75% of them appearing once. The CDR3 loop spans 15 amino acids. Germline-derived CDR1 and CDR2 are SGHRS and YFSETQ. The ends were cut back, 3 bases at V and 0 bases at J, with 11 bases in the middle. This clone appeared a single time. Its matching antigen is unknown. This chain links TRBV5-1 with TRBJ2-3; a possible D gene is TRBD2 (5 bases). Sequenced sample: PBMCs. This receptor was obtained from a man aged 25-45 years in good health and CMV-seronegative. The CDR3 region has the DNA TGCGCCAGCAGCTGGACTGACGCTAGCACAGATACGCAGTATTTT. Its translation: CASSWTDASTDTQYF. Combining the CDR3 with reference TRBV5-1 and TRBJ2-3 gives the whole variable domain KAGVTQTPRYLIKTRGQQVTLSCSPISGHRSVSWYQQTPGQGLQFLFEYFSETQRNKGNFPGRFSGRQFSNSRSEMNVSTLELGDSALYLCASSWTDASTDTQYFGPGTRLTVL.